This TCR beta chain was obtained from a study of T cell responses to AZD1222 COVID-19 vaccine. Study-wide findings and caveats: Dominant at 160-218 and 743-854, vaccine-associated CD4 TCRs also spanned spike. Within unmutated variant regions lay the reported targets of nearly half of spike-specific TCRs. Baseline seropositivity occurred in only six or seven AZD1222 recipients.

Worth noting for this clone: Its antigen is as yet unknown.

Deletions cut 3 bases from V and 3 bases from J, with 9 bases between. Germline CDR1 reads GTSNPN; CDR2 reads SVGIG (reference sequence). The CDR3 length is 12 residues. Some clones are missing from TCRdb's copy, which holds only in-frame ones; the method was immunoSEQ multiplex PCR. The sample has roughly 130,000 clones, roughly 85% seen once. The sample here was peripheral blood, taken on day 0 of AZD1222 vaccination. The rearrangement joins TRBV30 to TRBJ2-7, with D perhaps matching TRBD2 (5 bases). The sequence was obtained from an adult in good health. The CDR3 sequence is CAWSPGNYEQYF. As DNA, the CDR3 is TGTGCCTGGAGCCCCGGGAACTACGAGCAGTACTTC.